The 18 T cell receptor beta chains below all came from one sample that was sequenced in a study of T cell responses to AZD1222 COVID-19 vaccine. Assay: immunoSEQ multiplex PCR; the TCRdb copy retains only in-frame clones and omits some. The table shows some 120,000 clones, with roughly 84% occurring only once. This material consisted of peripheral blood, taken on day 0 of AZD1222 vaccination. These receptor sequences come from an adult in good health.

V is TRBV4-1 and J is TRBJ2-5; a possible D gene is TRBD1 (6 bases). CDR3 length equals 15 residues. Trimming took 0 bases from V and 1 from J, leaving 9 bases between them. The germline gives CDR1 MGHRA, CDR2 YSYEKL. The CDR3 DNA sequence: TGCGCCAGCAGCCAAGACGGACAGTCCCAAGAGACCCAGTACTTC. It encodes CASSQDGQSQETQYF.

V gene TRBV6-6 combines with J gene TRBJ2-7, with 7 nucleotides matching TRBD1. Germline V gene lookup returns CDR1 MNHNY and CDR2 SVGAGI (reference sequence). Trimming took 6 bases from V and 2 from J; bases not matched to a gene: 10. The CDR3 covers 15 residues. In nucleotides, the CDR3 is TGTGCCAGCAGACCCCAGGACAGGCCTGCCTACGAGCAGTACTTC. Its translation: CASRPQDRPAYEQYF.

The chain carries TRBV5-6 and TRBJ1-1; possible D gene TRBD1, 6 bases. The germline V gene encodes CDR1 SGHDT and CDR2 YYEEEE. V gave up 0 bases and J gave up 0 bases, with 9 bases separating them. The CDR3 runs 15 residues. In DNA, the CDR3 is TGTGCCAGCAGCTTGGAGGACAGATTGAACACTGAAGCTTTCTTT. This codes for CASSLEDRLNTEAFF. Drawing the rest from reference TRBV5-6 and TRBJ1-1, the complete variable domain is DAGVTQSPTHLIKTRGQQVTLRCSPKSGHDTVSWYQQALGQGPQFIFQYYEEEERQRGNFPDRFSGHQFPNYSSELNVNALLLGDSALYLCASSLEDRLNTEAFFGQGTRLTVV.

The chain is built from TRBV30 and TRBJ2-3; the match to TRBD2 covers 8 bases. The CDR3 has 16 amino acids. Germline assignment: CDR1 GTSNPN and CDR2 SVGIG (reference sequence). Trimming at V came to 5 bases and at J to 3 bases, leaving 13 bases not matched to a gene. In DNA, the CDR3 is TGTGCCTGGCTTAAAAGCGGGGGCGCCCGGACAGATACGCAGTATTTT. This gives the protein CAWLKSGGARTDTQYF.

The chain joins TRBV24-1 to TRBJ2-5; D call uncertain. This CDR3 has 12 amino acids. The ends were cut back, 3 bases at V and 5 bases at J, with 6 bases in the middle. Looked up from germline, CDR1 is KGHDR and CDR2 is SFDVKD. This CDR3 is CATSDAQETQYF. The CDR3 DNA follows: TGTGCCACCAGTGATGCGCAGGAGACCCAGTACTTC.

The genes are TRBV11-2 and TRBJ1-3, with TRBD1 matching over 10 bases. The CDR3 spans 17 residues. V lost 4 bases to trimming and J lost 1 base; unmatched junction nucleotides: 7. Germline values: CDR1 SGHAT, CDR2 FQNNGV. DNA for the CDR3: TGTGCCAGCAGCTCACTCCGGGACAGGGGTTCTGGAAACACCATATATTTT. This gives the protein CASSSLRDRGSGNTIYF.

This chain joins TRBV9 and TRBJ2-3; the match to TRBD2 covers 16 bases. CDR1 and CDR2 (germline): SGDLS, YYNGEE. The trim removed 3 bases at V and 10 bases at J, leaving 11 bases unmatched. This CDR3 region has 17 residues. The CDR3 DNA sequence: TGTGCCAGCAGCGATACCGGGACTAGCGGGGGGGCTGGGGCGCAGTATTTT. Encoded protein: CASSDTGTSGGAGAQYF.

V gene TRBV4-1 combines with J gene TRBJ1-1; D might be TRBD1 (5 bases). With 2 bases removed from V and 1 base from J, the gap between germline ends came to 11 bases. Germline CDR1 and CDR2: MGHRA and YSYEKL. This CDR3 contains 15 residues. CDR3 protein: CASSQFGTANTEAFF. In nucleotides, the CDR3 is TGCGCCAGCAGCCAATTTGGGACTGCGAACACTGAAGCTTTCTTT.

The DNA for the CDR3 is TGTGCCAGCAGCTTACTAGCTGCTTCCTACAATGAGCAGTTCTTC. As protein: CASSLLAASYNEQFF. The chain carries TRBV7-9 and TRBJ2-1, with D possibly being TRBD2 (5 bases). V lost 2 bases and J lost 1, with 9 bases in between. The CDR3 runs 15 residues. Germline CDR1 and CDR2: SEHNR and FQNEAQ (reference sequence).

This clone was observed a handful of times. V gene TRBV4-1 combines with J gene TRBJ1-2; D remains unclear. V lost 3 bases, J lost 8 bases, and 10 bases lay in between. Germline CDR1 MGHRA, CDR2 YSYEKL. The CDR3 contains 12 residues. The CDR3: CASSQSGSGYTF. In DNA, the CDR3 is TGCGCCAGCAGCCAGTCCGGTTCGGGCTACACCTTC.

V is TRBV6-5 and J is TRBJ1-5; D is unresolved. Deletions cut 4 bases from V and 3 bases from J, with 16 bases between. Looked up from germline, CDR1 is MNHEY and CDR2 is SVGAGI. The CDR3 covers 16 residues. The CDR3 DNA reads as TGTGCCAGCAGTTTCAGGCTCGCGGACCCCAATCAGCCCCAGCATTTT. Residues: CASSFRLADPNQPQHF.

The J gene is TRBJ1-4, the V gene TRBV5-5; D is possibly TRBD1 (5 bases). The CDR3 consists of 14 residues. The V gene's germline CDR1 is SGHKS and CDR2 YYEKEE (reference sequence). With 3 bases removed from V and 4 bases from J, the gap between germline ends came to 10 bases. CDR3 nucleotides: TGTGCCAGCAGCTCGGGACTCATTAATGAAAAACTGTTTTTT. Protein sequence: CASSSGLINEKLFF.

The chain joins TRBV25-1 to TRBJ2-6, with D possibly being TRBD2 (7 bases). Germline V gene lookup returns CDR1 MGHDK and CDR2 SYGVNS. The CDR3 is 17 residues long. V shed 3 bases and J shed 2 bases, with 14 bases lying between them. The CDR3 bases are TGTGCCAGCAGTGAGAGAGTCGGGGGGCCTGGGGCCAACGTCCTGACTTTC. Its protein product is CASSERVGGPGANVLTF. The full variable domain, rest sourced from reference TRBV25-1 and TRBJ2-6, is EADIYQTPRYLVIGTGKKITLECSQTMGHDKMYWYQQDPGMELHLIHYSYGVNSTEKGDLSSESTVSRIRTEHFPLTLESARPSHTSQYLCASSERVGGPGANVLTFGAGSRLTVL.

This CDR3 is CASSQSGTFPYEQYF. The CDR3 DNA sequence: TGTGCCAGCAGCCAGTCCGGGACTTTCCCCTACGAGCAGTACTTC. The chain employs TRBV4-2 and TRBJ2-7, with D possibly matching TRBD2 (6 bases). CDR1 is LGHNA and CDR2 is YNFKEQ in the germline V gene. Trimming took off 3 bases at V and 2 bases at J, with 14 bases between the two ends. The CDR3 extends over 15 amino acids.

V and J are TRBV19 and TRBJ1-5; 7 bases agree with TRBD1. Looked up from germline, CDR1 is LNHDA and CDR2 is SQIVND (reference sequence). V shed 6 bases, J shed 0 bases, and the junction held 5 bases outside the gene matches. The CDR3 spans 15 residues. Written as DNA, the CDR3 is TGTGCCAGTAGGGGACAGATTATTAGCAATCAGCCCCAGCATTTT. Amino acids: CASRGQIISNQPQHF.

The genes are TRBV9 and TRBJ2-7; no definite D call. V lost 7 bases, J lost 9 bases, and 8 bases lay in between. The CDR3 is made up of 9 amino acids. Germline-derived CDR1 and CDR2 are SGDLS and YYNGEE. Here the CDR3 DNA reads TGTGCCAGCGTCCTGAGGCAGTACTTC. It encodes CASVLRQYF.

The V gene is TRBV18, the J gene TRBJ1-5; the D is unclear. CDR3 length equals 14 residues. Trimming left V 3 bases short and J 3 bases short, with 9 bases between. Germline V gives CDR1 KGHSH, CDR2 LQKENI. The chain's CDR3 is CASSPSGDNQPQHF. CDR3 DNA: TGTGCCAGCTCACCCAGCGGGGACAATCAGCCCCAGCATTTT.

This chain uses TRBV29-1 with TRBJ1-6; 7 bases line up with TRBD1. The CDR3 runs 13 residues. The V gene's germline CDR1 is SQVTM and CDR2 ANQGSEA. Trimming took 4 bases from V and 6 from J; bases not matched to a gene: 3. CDR3 sequence reads: CSVGQGSNSPLHF. The CDR3 coding sequence is TGCAGCGTTGGACAGGGCAGTAATTCACCCCTCCACTTT.